This TCR beta chain was recorded in a study of graft-versus-host responses after intestinal transplantation. For the study at large: All recipients were given anti-thymocyte globulin induction, and tacrolimus and steroids were then administered for around three years.

Profiling relied on immunoSEQ multiplex PCR, and the TCRdb table lists in-frame clones only, not all of them. The table has fewer than 50,000 clones, around 90% seen once; the top ten hold nearly 4.5%. The CDR3 has 12 residues. Trimming cost V 6 bases and J 5 bases, with 11 bases left between them. Germline V gene lookup returns CDR1 GTSNPN and CDR2 SVGIG (reference sequence). The specimen comprised PBMCs, sampled 524 days after transplant. V is TRBV30 and J is TRBJ1-5, with D perhaps matching TRBD1 (5 bases). This receptor was taken from a human patient who received an intestinal transplant, so some T cells may come from the graft donor. The CDR3 DNA is TGTGCCTGCAGGGCGGATGATCAGCCCCAGCATTTT. It translates to CACRADDQPQHF.